This TCR beta chain was sequenced for a study of patients and donors after allogeneic stem cell transplantation. Per the germline V gene, CDR1 is SQVTM and CDR2 is ANQGSEA. Trimming pared 5 bases from V and 4 bases from J, leaving 12 bases between. The length of the CDR3 is 13 residues. From the RT-PCR reads, TCRdb called clonotypes with MiXCR, one entry per CDR3 protein. The sample lists 410,000 or so distinct CDR3 sequences; approximately 16% were seen once. The sequenced sample was blood, either unsorted or a sorted T cell fraction (not recorded which). The chain has TRBV29-1 and TRBJ1-5; a possible D gene is TRBD1 (6 bases). The TCR was taken from a human donor who was either an allogeneic HSCT recipient or a stem cell or donor lymphocyte infusion donor (not recorded which). It is not recorded whose cells these are; they may come from a transplant donor. The CDR3 is CSVRTAGNQPQHF. DNA of the CDR3: TGCAGCGTTAGGACAGCAGGGAATCAGCCCCAGCATTTT.